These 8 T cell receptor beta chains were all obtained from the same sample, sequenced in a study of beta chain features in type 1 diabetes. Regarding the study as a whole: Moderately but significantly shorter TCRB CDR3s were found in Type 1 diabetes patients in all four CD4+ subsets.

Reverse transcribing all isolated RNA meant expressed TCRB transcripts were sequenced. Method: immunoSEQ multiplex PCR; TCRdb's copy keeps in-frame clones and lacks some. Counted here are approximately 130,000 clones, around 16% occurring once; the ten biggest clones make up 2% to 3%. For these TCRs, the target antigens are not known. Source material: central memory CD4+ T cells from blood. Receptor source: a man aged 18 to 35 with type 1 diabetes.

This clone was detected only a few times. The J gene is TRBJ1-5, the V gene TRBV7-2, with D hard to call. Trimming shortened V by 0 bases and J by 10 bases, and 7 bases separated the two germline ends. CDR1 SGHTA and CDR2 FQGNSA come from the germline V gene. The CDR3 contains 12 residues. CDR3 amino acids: CASSLAPGPQHF. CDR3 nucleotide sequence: TGTGCCAGCAGCTTAGCGCCCGGTCCCCAGCATTTT. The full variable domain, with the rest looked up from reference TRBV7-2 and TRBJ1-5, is GAGVSQSPSNKVTEKGKDVELRCDPISGHTALYWYRQSLGQGLEFLIYFQGNSAPDKSGLPSDRFSAERTGGSVSTLTIQRTQQEDSAVYLCASSLAPGPQHFGDGTRLSIL.

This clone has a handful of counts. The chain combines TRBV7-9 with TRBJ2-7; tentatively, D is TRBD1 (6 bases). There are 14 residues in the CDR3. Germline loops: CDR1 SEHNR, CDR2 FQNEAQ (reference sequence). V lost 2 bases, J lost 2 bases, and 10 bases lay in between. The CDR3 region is CASSLRDTAYEQYF. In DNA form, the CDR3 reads TGTGCCAGCAGCTTAAGGGACACAGCCTACGAGCAGTACTTC.

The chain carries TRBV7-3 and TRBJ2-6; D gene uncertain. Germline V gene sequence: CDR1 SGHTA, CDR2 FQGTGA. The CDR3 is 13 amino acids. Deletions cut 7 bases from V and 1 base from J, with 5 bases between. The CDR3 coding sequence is TGTGCCAGCACCCGATCTGGGGCCAACGTCCTGACTTTC. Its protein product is CASTRSGANVLTF.

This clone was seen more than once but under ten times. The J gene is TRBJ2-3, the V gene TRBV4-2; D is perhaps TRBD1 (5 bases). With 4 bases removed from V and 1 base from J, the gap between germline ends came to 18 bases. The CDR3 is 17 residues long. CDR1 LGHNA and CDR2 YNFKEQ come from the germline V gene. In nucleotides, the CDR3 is TGTGCCAGCAGCCGACCGGACGGACAAAGAGGCACAGATACGCAGTATTTT. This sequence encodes CASSRPDGQRGTDTQYF.

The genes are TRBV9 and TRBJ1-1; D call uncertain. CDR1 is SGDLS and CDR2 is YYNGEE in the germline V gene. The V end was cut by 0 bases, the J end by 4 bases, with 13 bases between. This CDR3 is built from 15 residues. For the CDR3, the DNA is TGTGCCAGCAGCGTAGTGCTCGACGGGCCCACTGAAGCTTTCTTT. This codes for CASSVVLDGPTEAFF.

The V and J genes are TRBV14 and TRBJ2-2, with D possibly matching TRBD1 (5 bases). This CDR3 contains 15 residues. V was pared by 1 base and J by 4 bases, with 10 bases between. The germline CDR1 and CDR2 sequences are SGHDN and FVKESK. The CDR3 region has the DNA TGTGCCAGCAGCCAAGGCGGACACCTCACCGGGGAGCTGTTTTTT. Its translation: CASSQGGHLTGELFF.

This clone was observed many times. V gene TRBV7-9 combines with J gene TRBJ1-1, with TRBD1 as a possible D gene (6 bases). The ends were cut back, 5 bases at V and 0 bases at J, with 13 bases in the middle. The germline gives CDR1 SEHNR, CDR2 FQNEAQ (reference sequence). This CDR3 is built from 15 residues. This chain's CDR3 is CASSPRTVLNTEAFF. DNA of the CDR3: TGTGCCAGCAGCCCCCGGACAGTCTTGAACACTGAAGCTTTCTTT.

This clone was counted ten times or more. DNA of the CDR3: TGTGCCAGCAGTCCGCTCCAATACTATGGCTACACCTTC. This gives the protein CASSPLQYYGYTF. V is TRBV27 and J is TRBJ1-2, with unresolved D. Between the trimmed V and J ends, which lost 5 bases and 3 bases, there was a span of 10 bases. The germline V gene encodes CDR1 MNHEY and CDR2 SMNVEV (reference sequence). This CDR3 comprises 13 residues.